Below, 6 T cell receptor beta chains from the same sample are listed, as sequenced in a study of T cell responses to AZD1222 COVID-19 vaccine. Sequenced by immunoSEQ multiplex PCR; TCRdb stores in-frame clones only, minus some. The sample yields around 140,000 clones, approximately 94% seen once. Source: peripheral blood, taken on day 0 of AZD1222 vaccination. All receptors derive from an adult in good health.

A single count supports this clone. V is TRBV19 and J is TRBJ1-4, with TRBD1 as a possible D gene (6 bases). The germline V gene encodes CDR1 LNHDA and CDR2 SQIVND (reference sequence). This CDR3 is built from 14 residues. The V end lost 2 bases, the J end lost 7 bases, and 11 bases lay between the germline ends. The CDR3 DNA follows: TGTGCCAGTAGTATAACAGGGAGGGGTGAAAAACTGTTTTTT. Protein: CASSITGRGEKLFF.

The CDR3 DNA is TGTGCCAGCAAGGAAGGGAGATCCTATAATTCACCCCTCCACTTT. This encodes CASKEGRSYNSPLHF. V usage is TRBV7-9 and J usage is TRBJ1-6, with D unclear. This CDR3 region has 15 residues. V lost 7 bases, J lost 1 base, and 11 bases lay in between. Germline V gene data show CDR1 as SEHNR and CDR2 as FQNEAQ (reference sequence).

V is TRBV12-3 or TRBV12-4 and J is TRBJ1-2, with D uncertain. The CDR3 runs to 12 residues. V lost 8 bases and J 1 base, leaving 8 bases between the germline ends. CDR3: CASGSNNYGYTF. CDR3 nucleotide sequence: TGTGCCAGCGGGTCGAATAACTATGGCTACACCTTC.

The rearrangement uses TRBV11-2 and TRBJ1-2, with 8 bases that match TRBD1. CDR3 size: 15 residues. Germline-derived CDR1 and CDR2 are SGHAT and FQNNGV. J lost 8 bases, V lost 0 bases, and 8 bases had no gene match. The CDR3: CASSLDGTGIDGYTF. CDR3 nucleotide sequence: TGTGCCAGCAGCTTAGATGGGACAGGTATCGACGGCTACACCTTC. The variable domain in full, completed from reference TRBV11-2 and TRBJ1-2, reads EAGVAQSPRYKIIEKRQSVAFWCNPISGHATLYWYQQILGQGPKLLIQFQNNGVVDDSQLPKDRFSAERLKGVDSTLKIQPAKLEDSAVYLCASSLDGTGIDGYTFGSGTRLTVV.

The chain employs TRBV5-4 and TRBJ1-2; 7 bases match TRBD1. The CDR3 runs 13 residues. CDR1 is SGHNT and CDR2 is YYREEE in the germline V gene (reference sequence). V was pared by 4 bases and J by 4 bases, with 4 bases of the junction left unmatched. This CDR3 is CASSETGAYGYTF. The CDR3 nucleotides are TGTGCCAGCAGCGAAACAGGGGCCTATGGCTACACCTTC.

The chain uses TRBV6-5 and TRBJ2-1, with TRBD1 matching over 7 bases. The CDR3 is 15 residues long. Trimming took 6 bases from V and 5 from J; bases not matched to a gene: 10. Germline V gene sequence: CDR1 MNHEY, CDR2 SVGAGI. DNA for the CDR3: TGTGCCAGCAGAAAGGGACAGCTCAGGGACAATGAGCAGTTCTTC. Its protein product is CASRKGQLRDNEQFF.